Listed below are T cell receptor beta chains from one sample, sequenced in a study of T cells in Graves' hyperthyroidism and ophthalmopathy. TCRdb reprocessed the multiplex PCR reads with MiXCR, giving one entry per CDR3 protein. The sample has about 99,000 distinct CDR3 sequences, roughly 44% seen once. Specimen: blood. The receptor source for this set is a man aged 35-49 years with Graves' hyperthyroidism. The CDR3 runs from the conserved cysteine through the conserved F or W. A D gene is named only where the DNA matches it firmly. Not every row has a clone size; where given, it reads once, few, many or a size class.

CDR3: CASSFYTSGIALYEQYF
DNA: TGTGCCAGCAGCTTCTACACTAGCGGGATAGCTCTCTACGAGCAGTACTTC
size: many
J: TRBJ2-7
V: TRBV5-4
D: TRBD2

CDR3: CASSPGLAGGKETQYF
DNA: TGTGCCAGCAGCCCGGGACTAGCGGGGGGAAAAGAGACCCAGTACTTC
size: many
J: TRBJ2-5
V: TRBV12-3/TRBV12-4
D: TRBD2

CDR3: CASSLELATEQYF
DNA: TGTGCCAGCAGCTTGGAACTAGCGACTGAGCAGTACTTC
size: many
J: TRBJ2-7
V: TRBV11-2
D: TRBD2

CDR3: CASSLDGGSTEACF
DNA: TGCGCCAGCAGCTTGGATGGGGGGAGCACTGAAGCTTGCTTT
size: .
J: TRBJ1-1
V: TRBV5-1
D: .

CDR3: CVTSRLLAGRETQYF
DNA: TGTGTCACCAGCAGGTTACTAGCGGGTCGAGAGACCCAGTACTTC
size: .
J: TRBJ2-5
V: TRBV15
D: TRBD2

CDR3: CASSADSSYNSPLHF
DNA: TGTGCCAGCAGTGCGGACAGCTCCTATAATTCACCCCTCCACTTT
size: many
J: TRBJ1-6
V: TRBV2
D: .

CDR3: CASSPQGSTEAFF
DNA: TGTGCCAGTTCCCCCCAGGGTTCCACTGAAGCTTTCTTT
size: many
J: TRBJ1-1
V: TRBV19
D: .

CDR3: CATSSGTTGETQYF
DNA: TGTGCCACCAGCAGTGGGACAACGGGGGAGACCCAGTACTTC
size: .
J: TRBJ2-5
V: TRBV15
D: .

CDR3: CSARDYRGSETQYF
DNA: TGCAGTGCTAGAGATTATCGGGGTTCAGAGACCCAGTACTTC
size: many
J: TRBJ2-5
V: TRBV20-1
D: .

CDR3: CSVEGSGVEQYF
DNA: TGCAGCGTTGAGGGTAGCGGGGTCGAGCAGTACTTC
size: .
J: TRBJ2-7
V: TRBV29-1
D: TRBD2

CDR3: CATGLAGGYEQYF
DNA: TGTGCCACTGGACTAGCGGGAGGCTACGAGCAGTACTTC
size: .
J: TRBJ2-7
V: TRBV19
D: TRBD2

CDR3: CASSDHDYGYTF
DNA: TGTGCCAGCAGTGACCACGACTATGGCTACACCTTC
size: .
J: TRBJ1-2
V: TRBV6-4
D: .

CDR3: CATSDTIGGSNQPQHF
DNA: TGTGCCACCAGTGATACCATAGGAGGGAGCAATCAGCCCCAGCATTTT
size: many
J: TRBJ1-5
V: TRBV24-1
D: .

CDR3: CSARLSNQPQHF
DNA: TGCAGTGCTAGACTCAGCAATCAGCCCCAGCATTTT
size: many
J: TRBJ1-5
V: TRBV20-1
D: .

CDR3: CATSRVQGANVLTF
DNA: TGTGCCACCAGCAGAGTCCAGGGGGCCAACGTCCTGACTTTC
size: few
J: TRBJ2-6
V: TRBV15
D: .

CDR3: CSASKGGGSSLGYTF
DNA: TGCAGTGCTTCTAAGGGAGGGGGCAGCTCCTTAGGCTACACCTTC
size: many
J: TRBJ1-2
V: TRBV20-1
D: TRBD1

CDR3: CASSIGGTEAFF
DNA: TGCGCCAGCAGCATAGGGGGCACTGAAGCTTTCTTT
size: many
J: TRBJ1-1
V: TRBV5-1
D: .

CDR3: CASSPAQGWTGELFF
DNA: TGTGCCAGCAGCCCGGCGCAGGGCTGGACCGGGGAGCTGTTTTTT
size: .
J: TRBJ2-2
V: TRBV5-4
D: .

CDR3: CASSLVGANLGNTIYF
DNA: TGTGCCAGCAGCTTAGTGGGGGCAAACCTTGGAAACACCATATATTTT
size: .
J: TRBJ1-3
V: TRBV7-2
D: .

CDR3: CASSSHHAGAYEQYF
DNA: TGTGCCAGCAGTTCCCACCACGCGGGGGCCTACGAGCAGTACTTC
size: few
J: TRBJ2-7
V: TRBV28
D: TRBD2

CDR3: CACRGGTDYNSPLHF
DNA: TGTGCCTGTCGGGGTGGGACAGACTATAATTCACCCCTCCACTTT
size: .
J: TRBJ1-6
V: TRBV7-8
D: TRBD1

CDR3: CASSDRGTNYGYTF
DNA: TGTGCCAGCAGTGATCGGGGGACTAACTATGGCTACACCTTC
size: .
J: TRBJ1-2
V: TRBV2
D: .

CDR3: CASSYRQGAEQYF
DNA: TGTGCCAGCAGTTATCGGCAGGGCGCAGAGCAGTACTTC
size: many
J: TRBJ2-7
V: TRBV6-6
D: .

CDR3: CASSARRGLRTGELFF
DNA: TGTGCCAGCAGCGCCCGACGGGGATTGAGGACCGGGGAGCTGTTTTTT
size: .
J: TRBJ2-2
V: TRBV9
D: .

CDR3: CASRKNNEQFF
DNA: TGTGCCAGCAGGAAGAATAATGAGCAGTTCTTC
size: many
J: TRBJ2-1
V: TRBV6-5
D: .

CDR3: CASSQDGRLDEAFF
DNA: TGCGCCAGCAGCCAAGATGGCAGACTCGATGAAGCTTTCTTT
size: many
J: TRBJ1-1
V: TRBV4-1
D: .

CDR3: CASSTPTVIEQFF
DNA: TGTGCCAGTAGTACCCCGACAGTGATTGAGCAGTTCTTC
size: many
J: TRBJ2-1
V: TRBV19
D: .

CDR3: CASSLDTDRNYKEQFF
DNA: TGCGCCAGCAGCTTAGACACGGACAGGAATTACAAGGAGCAGTTCTTC
size: .
J: TRBJ2-1
V: TRBV5-1
D: TRBD1